The following is a TCR beta chain sequence with its context. The naive CD8 fraction comprised CD45RO-negative cells positively selected for CCR7 and excluded terminally differentiated effector memory CD45RA+ cells. Donors comprised only Caucasian adults living in Nashville, Tennessee. These data come from a study of shared clonotypes between healthy human individuals. On the study more broadly: The cohort comprised a couple of women and a few men. Their ages spanned 18 to 49 years.

Germline V gives CDR1 SEHNR, CDR2 FQNEAQ (reference sequence). The V end lost 5 bases, the J end lost 3 bases, and 10 bases lay between the germline ends. The CDR3 contains 13 residues. The protocol was immunoSEQ multiplex PCR, while the TCRdb copy is restricted to in-frame clones and leaves out a portion. The table has some 740,000 clones, nearly 95% seen once. V is TRBV7-9 and J is TRBJ2-5; D not certain. The specimen sequenced was naive CD8+ T cells sorted from blood. The TCR comes from a young man in good health. CDR3 sequence reads: CASSPRSEETQYF. The CDR3, as DNA: TGTGCCAGCAGCCCACGGTCAGAAGAGACCCAGTACTTC.